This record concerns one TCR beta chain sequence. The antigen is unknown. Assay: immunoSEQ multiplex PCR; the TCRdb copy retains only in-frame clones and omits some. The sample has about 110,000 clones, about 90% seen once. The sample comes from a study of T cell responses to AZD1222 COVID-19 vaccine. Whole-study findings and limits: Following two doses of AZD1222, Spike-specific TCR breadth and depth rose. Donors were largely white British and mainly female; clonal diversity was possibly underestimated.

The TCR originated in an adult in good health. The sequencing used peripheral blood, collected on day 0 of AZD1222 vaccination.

In DNA, the CDR3 is TGTGCCATCAGTGAGTCAGGGGGGGGTCTCCGCAATCAGCCCCAGCATTTT. This codes for CAISESGGGLRNQPQHF. The V gene is TRBV10-3, the J gene TRBJ1-5; D is possibly TRBD1 (6 bases). From germline, CDR1 is ENHRY and CDR2 SYGVKD. This CDR3 spans 17 amino acids. Trimming took 0 bases from V and 2 from J, leaving 14 bases between them.